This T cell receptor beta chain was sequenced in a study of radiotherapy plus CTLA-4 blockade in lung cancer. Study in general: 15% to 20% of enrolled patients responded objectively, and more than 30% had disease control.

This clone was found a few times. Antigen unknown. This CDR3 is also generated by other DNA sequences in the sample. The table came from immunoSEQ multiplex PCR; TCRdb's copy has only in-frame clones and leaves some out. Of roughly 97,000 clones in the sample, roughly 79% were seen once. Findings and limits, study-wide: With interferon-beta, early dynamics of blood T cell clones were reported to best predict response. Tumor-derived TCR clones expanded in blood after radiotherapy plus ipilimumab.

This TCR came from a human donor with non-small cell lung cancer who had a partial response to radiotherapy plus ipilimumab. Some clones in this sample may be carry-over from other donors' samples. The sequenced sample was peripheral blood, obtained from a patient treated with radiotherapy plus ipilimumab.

The CDR3 bases are TGTGCCAGCAGCTTACAGGGTAATCAGCCCCAGCATTTT. This codes for CASSLQGNQPQHF. V and J are TRBV7-9 and TRBJ1-5; maybe TRBD1 (5 bases). This CDR3 has 13 residues. The V and J ends lost 2 bases and 4 bases respectively, with 6 bases between them. Germline V gives CDR1 SEHNR, CDR2 FQNEAQ (reference sequence).